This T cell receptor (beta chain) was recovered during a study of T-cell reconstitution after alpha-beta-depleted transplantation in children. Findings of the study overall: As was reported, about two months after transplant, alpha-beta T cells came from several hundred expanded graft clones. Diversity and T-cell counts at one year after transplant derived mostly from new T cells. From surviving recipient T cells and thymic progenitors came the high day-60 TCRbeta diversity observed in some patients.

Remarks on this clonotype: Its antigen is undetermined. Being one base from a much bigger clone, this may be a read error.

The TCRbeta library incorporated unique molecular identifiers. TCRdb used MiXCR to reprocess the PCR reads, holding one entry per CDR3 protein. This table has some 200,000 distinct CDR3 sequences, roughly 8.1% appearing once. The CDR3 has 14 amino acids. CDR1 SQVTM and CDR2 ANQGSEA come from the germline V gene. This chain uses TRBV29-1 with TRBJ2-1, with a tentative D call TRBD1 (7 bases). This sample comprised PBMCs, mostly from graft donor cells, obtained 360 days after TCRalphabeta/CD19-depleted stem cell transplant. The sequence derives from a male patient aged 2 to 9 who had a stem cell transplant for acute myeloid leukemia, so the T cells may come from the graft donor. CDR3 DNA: TGCAGCGTTGAGGGGGGACAGATTTACAATGAGCAGTCCTTC. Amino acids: CSVEGGQIYNEQSF.